The 28 T cell receptor beta chains below were found in one sample sequenced in a study of T cell repertoires in cytomegalovirus infection. TCRdb recomputed calls from the reads with MiXCR, one row per CDR3 protein. Of approximately 170,000 distinct CDR3 sequences in the sample, 15% to 20% were seen once. The sample was CD8+ T cells from PBMCs. All receptors derive from a human donor in good health (CMV status not recorded). Some clones in this sample may be carry-over from other donors' samples.

This chain joins TRBV7-9 and TRBJ2-7; D is unclear. The CDR3 is made up of 14 amino acids. Trimming removed 3 bases from V and 0 bases from J, with 9 bases in between. Germline CDR1 reads SEHNR; CDR2 reads FQNEAQ (reference sequence). The CDR3 coding sequence is TGTGCCAGCAGCTTTGGGATGGACTCCTACGAGCAGTACTTC. The encoded protein is CASSFGMDSYEQYF.

Ten or more counts support this clonotype. This chain uses TRBV7-2 with TRBJ2-5; 7 nucleotides line up with TRBD2. This CDR3 is built from 14 residues. Germline V lookup: CDR1 SGHTA, CDR2 FQGNSA. V shed 4 bases and J 5 bases; nucleotides not matched to a gene: 7. The CDR3 sequence is CASSSRGLRETQYF. The CDR3, as DNA: TGTGCCAGCAGCTCGAGGGGACTAAGGGAGACCCAGTACTTC.

This clonotype was seen a handful of times. The chain recombines TRBV11-2 with TRBJ2-1; 7 nucleotides align to TRBD1. The V segment lost 3 bases and the J segment 3 bases; nucleotides outside the gene matches: 5. The V gene's germline CDR1 is SGHAT and CDR2 FQNNGV. The CDR3 consists of 15 residues. The CDR3 spells CASSFNRGSYNEQFF. Here the CDR3 DNA reads TGTGCCAGCAGCTTCAACAGGGGCAGCTACAATGAGCAGTTCTTC.

The chain employs TRBV7-2 and TRBJ2-1, with TRBD2 as a possible D gene (6 bases). The CDR3 runs to 14 residues. Trimming shortened V by 2 bases and J by 5 bases, and 10 bases separated the two germline ends. Germline CDR1 reads SGHTA; CDR2 reads FQGNSA. The DNA for the CDR3 is TGTGCCAGCAGCTTAAATAGCGGAAACAATGAGCAGTTCTTC. Its protein product is CASSLNSGNNEQFF.

This clonotype was observed a handful of times. V usage is TRBV7-2 and J usage is TRBJ2-7; D gene ambiguous. V was trimmed by 3 bases and J by 2 bases, leaving 5 bases between them. Germline lookup yields CDR1 SGHTA and CDR2 FQGNSA. The CDR3 consists of 12 residues. The CDR3 protein is CASSFHPYEQYF. The CDR3, as DNA: TGTGCCAGCAGCTTTCATCCCTACGAGCAGTACTTC.

This clonotype turned up a few times. This chain links TRBV7-2 with TRBJ1-5; possibly TRBD1 for D (5 bases). Trimming pared 7 bases from V and 3 bases from J, leaving 16 bases between. This CDR3 spans 15 amino acids. Germline-derived CDR1 and CDR2 are SGHTA and FQGNSA. In nucleotides, the CDR3 is TGTGCCAGCAACAACGAGGCAGGGTTCAATCAGCCCCAGCATTTT. As protein: CASNNEAGFNQPQHF.

The chain recombines TRBV7-7 with TRBJ2-3; perhaps TRBD2 as D (6 bases). Trimming shortened V by 3 bases and J by 2 bases, and 12 bases separated the two germline ends. The CDR3 contains 15 residues. The germline V gene encodes CDR1 SSHAT and CDR2 FNYEAQ (reference sequence). The CDR3 coding sequence is TGTGCCAGCAGCTTGACCGGGACTGACACAGATACGCAGTATTTT. This gives the protein CASSLTGTDTDTQYF.

This clonotype was seen a handful of times. V and J are TRBV29-1 and TRBJ2-1; D perhaps matches TRBD2 (5 bases). The CDR3 has 14 amino acids. Between the trimmed V and J ends, which lost 3 bases and 0 bases, there was a span of 9 bases. Germline V gene sequence: CDR1 SQVTM, CDR2 ANQGSEA. CDR3 amino acids: CSVESGSSYNEQFF. The DNA of the CDR3 is TGCAGCGTTGAGTCGGGGAGCTCCTACAATGAGCAGTTCTTC.

This clonotype was recorded a few times. The chain carries TRBV2 and TRBJ2-1, with D unresolved. V lost 7 bases, J lost 2 bases, and 3 bases lay in between. This CDR3 is built from 11 residues. Germline lookup yields CDR1 SNHLY and CDR2 FYNNEI. This chain's CDR3 is CASKTYNEQFF. CDR3 DNA: TGTGCCAGCAAGACCTACAATGAGCAGTTCTTC.

The genes are TRBV27 and TRBJ2-1; D unresolved. CDR3 length: 14 residues. Germline assignment: CDR1 MNHEY and CDR2 SMNVEV (reference sequence). Trimming removed 6 bases from V and 0 bases from J, with 9 bases in between. CDR3 region: CASSPLNSYNEQFF. Written as DNA, the CDR3 is TGTGCCAGCAGCCCCCTTAACTCCTACAATGAGCAGTTCTTC.

The chain combines TRBV20-1 with TRBJ1-1; D is perhaps TRBD1 (5 bases). The CDR3 loop spans 12 amino acids. The germline CDR1 and CDR2 sequences are DFQATT and SNEGSKA (reference sequence). V was pared by 8 bases and J by 5 bases, with 15 bases between. The CDR3 loop reads CSSISRVTEAFF. The CDR3 coding sequence is TGCAGTTCTATCTCCAGGGTGACTGAAGCTTTCTTT.

V is TRBV20-1 and J is TRBJ2-3; D is possibly TRBD2 (6 bases). Trimming stripped 3 bases from V and 2 bases from J, with 18 bases between. Germline V gene lookup returns CDR1 DFQATT and CDR2 SNEGSKA (reference sequence). The CDR3 has 16 residues. The CDR3 reads CSARSPGLLTTDTQYF. For the CDR3, the DNA is TGCAGTGCTAGGTCTCCGGGACTCCTAACCACAGATACGCAGTATTTT.

The chain uses TRBV19 and TRBJ1-1; unclear D gene. Germline V gene sequence: CDR1 LNHDA, CDR2 SQIVND (reference sequence). The CDR3 runs to 14 residues. V shed 1 base and J shed 1 base, with 7 bases lying between them. The CDR3 is CASSIAPKNTEAFF. In DNA, the CDR3 is TGTGCCAGTAGTATAGCCCCGAAGAACACTGAAGCTTTCTTT. The full variable domain, its missing parts supplied by reference TRBV19 and TRBJ1-1, is DGGITQSPKYLFRKEGQNVTLSCEQNLNHDAMYWYRQDPGQGLRLIYYSQIVNDFQKGDIAEGYSVSREKKESFPLTVTSAQKNPTAFYLCASSIAPKNTEAFFGQGTRLTVV.

The V call is TRBV6-2 or TRBV6-3, the J call TRBJ2-2, with 7 positions matching TRBD2. The CDR3 is made up of 14 amino acids. Germline assignment: CDR1 MNHEY and CDR2 SVGEGT. J was trimmed by 0 bases and V by 11 bases; bases with no gene match: 6. CDR3 DNA: TGTGCCCGCAAACTAGCGACGAACACCGGGGAGCTGTTTTTT. This translates into CARKLATNTGELFF.

The rearrangement links TRBV11-2 to TRBJ2-1, with D tentatively TRBD1 (5 bases). Trimming stripped 5 bases from V and 0 bases from J, with 11 bases between. The CDR3 extends over 15 amino acids. Per germline, CDR1 SGHAT and CDR2 FQNNGV. The CDR3 nucleotides are TGTGCCAGCAGCCCTAATCAGGGCTCCTACAATGAGCAGTTCTTC. It yields the protein CASSPNQGSYNEQFF.

This clonotype has only a few counts. CDR3 loop: CASSPQSGNTDTQYF. CDR3 coding DNA: TGTGCCAGCAGCCCCCAAAGCGGAAACACAGATACGCAGTATTTT. This chain connects TRBV7-9 to TRBJ2-3; TRBD2 might be the D (5 bases). The V and J ends lost 5 bases and 2 bases respectively, with 14 bases between them. In germline, CDR1 is SEHNR, CDR2 FQNEAQ (reference sequence). The CDR3 extends over 15 amino acids.

This sequence joins TRBV6-4 and TRBJ2-1; tentative D call: TRBD2 (6 bases). The ends were cut back, 7 bases at V and 2 bases at J, with 15 bases in the middle. CDR1 MRHNA and CDR2 SNTAGT come from the germline V gene. The CDR3 length is 15 residues. DNA for the CDR3: TGTGCCAGCACACCACCGGGAGCTCCCTACAATGAGCAGTTCTTC. The encoded protein is CASTPPGAPYNEQFF.

This clonotype was detected only a few times. The gene calls are TRBV7-8 and TRBJ2-1, with TRBD1 matching 8 bases. Germline assignment: CDR1 SGHVS and CDR2 FQNEAQ. V was pared by 6 bases and J by 10 bases, with 14 bases of the junction left unmatched. The CDR3 length is 15 residues. The CDR3 protein is CASRHTGGSVGEQFF. In nucleotides, the CDR3 is TGTGCCAGCAGGCACACAGGGGGATCGGTTGGGGAGCAGTTCTTC.

V is TRBV28 and J is TRBJ2-7, with TRBD1 identical over 8 bases. The germline CDR1 and CDR2 sequences are MDHEN and SYDVKM. Unmatched junction bases numbered 8, after V lost 3 bases and J lost 1 base. The CDR3 length is 16 residues. The CDR3 DNA follows: TGTGCCAGCAGTTTGTTGACAGGGGCAGGGTCCTACGAGCAGTACTTC. Translated, it gives CASSLLTGAGSYEQYF.

This clonotype was recorded a few times. CDR3 protein: CASSQGGSRIPTGELFF. The CDR3 DNA follows: TGTGCCAGCTCACAAGGGGGGAGCAGGATCCCCACCGGGGAGCTGTTTTTT. This chain connects TRBV18 to TRBJ2-2; the D call may be TRBD1 or TRBD2 (6 bases each). V lost 4 bases to trimming and J lost 4 bases, with 19 bases between them. Germline CDR1 and CDR2: KGHSH and LQKENI. This CDR3 is 17 amino acids long. Full variable domain (rest looked up from reference TRBV18 and TRBJ2-2): NAGVMQNPRHLVRRRGQEARLRCSPMKGHSHVYWYRQLPEEGLKFMVYLQKENIIDESGMPKERFSAEFPKEGPSILRIQQVVRGDSAAYFCASSQGGSRIPTGELFFGEGSRLTVL.

V is TRBV6-2 or TRBV6-3 and J is TRBJ2-1; 11 bases line up with TRBD2. This CDR3 is 17 amino acids long. V shed 2 bases, J shed 6 bases, and the junction held 9 bases outside the gene matches. Germline V lookup: CDR1 MNHEY, CDR2 SVGEGT. The CDR3, as DNA: TGTGCCAGCAGTTACCTCGCTAGCGGGGGGCCCGGCAATGAGCAGTTCTTC. It is translated as CASSYLASGGPGNEQFF.

This clonotype occurred a few times. The gene calls are TRBV9 and TRBJ2-1; TRBD2 agrees at 10 bases. In germline, CDR1 is SGDLS, CDR2 YYNGEE. J was trimmed by 8 bases and V by 0 bases; bases with no gene match: 8. The CDR3 is 16 amino acids. Here the CDR3 reads CASSVASSGGVYEQFF. The CDR3 DNA is TGTGCCAGCAGCGTAGCCTCTAGCGGGGGTGTCTATGAGCAGTTCTTC.

The chain joins TRBV27 to TRBJ2-3; unclear D gene. This CDR3 spans 14 amino acids. Germline values: CDR1 MNHEY, CDR2 SMNVEV (reference sequence). Trimming pared 5 bases from V and 2 bases from J, leaving 11 bases between. CDR3 sequence: CASSQGRTTDTQYF. The CDR3 coding sequence is TGTGCCAGCAGTCAAGGACGGACCACAGATACGCAGTATTTT.

CDR3 protein: CASSRDSHRGTEAFF. The CDR3, as DNA: TGTGCCAGCAGCAGGGACAGCCATAGGGGAACTGAAGCTTTCTTT. This chain joins TRBV7-8 and TRBJ1-1; 7 bases fit TRBD1. The ends lost 5 bases at V and 5 bases at J; junction bases unmatched: 11. Per the germline V gene, CDR1 is SGHVS and CDR2 is FQNEAQ. CDR3 length equals 15 residues.

This clonotype has more than one count but fewer than ten. This chain uses TRBV7-8 with TRBJ2-1, with 10 nucleotides matching TRBD2. This CDR3 has 15 residues. V gave up 1 base and J gave up 10 bases; unmatched junction bases: 7. The germline gives CDR1 SGHVS, CDR2 FQNEAQ. The CDR3 loop reads CASSLVAGGLREQFF. The CDR3 DNA reads TGTGCCAGCAGCTTAGTAGCGGGGGGCCTCCGGGAGCAGTTCTTC.

This clonotype came up many times. V is TRBV28 and J is TRBJ2-5; tentatively, D is TRBD1 or TRBD2 (5 bases each). Trimming took 6 bases from V and 12 from J, leaving 23 bases between them. CDR3 length equals 14 residues. Germline CDR1 and CDR2: MDHEN and SYDVKM. The CDR3 sequence: CASSLRVGGKREYF. CDR3 DNA sequence: TGTGCCAGCAGCCTTCGGGTTGGGGGAAAACGGGAGTACTTC.

This clonotype has a handful of counts. The chain uses TRBV6-8 and TRBJ2-7; D gene uncertain. Trimming removed 2 bases at V and 1 base at J, with 12 bases between. Germline CDR1 is MNHGY and CDR2 is SAAAGT. CDR3 length equals 15 residues. This CDR3 reads CASSYTARNSYEQYF. Here the CDR3 DNA reads TGTGCCAGCAGTTACACGGCCAGAAATTCCTACGAGCAGTACTTC.

This chain connects TRBV6-2 or TRBV6-3 to TRBJ2-7, with a tentative D call TRBD1 (6 bases). V was clipped by 2 bases and J by 4 bases, with 15 bases between them. The CDR3 has 15 residues. Germline CDR1 MNHEY, CDR2 SVGEGT. CDR3 protein: CASSYARGQRYEQYF. In DNA, the CDR3 is TGTGCCAGCAGTTACGCTCGGGGACAAAGATACGAGCAGTACTTC.